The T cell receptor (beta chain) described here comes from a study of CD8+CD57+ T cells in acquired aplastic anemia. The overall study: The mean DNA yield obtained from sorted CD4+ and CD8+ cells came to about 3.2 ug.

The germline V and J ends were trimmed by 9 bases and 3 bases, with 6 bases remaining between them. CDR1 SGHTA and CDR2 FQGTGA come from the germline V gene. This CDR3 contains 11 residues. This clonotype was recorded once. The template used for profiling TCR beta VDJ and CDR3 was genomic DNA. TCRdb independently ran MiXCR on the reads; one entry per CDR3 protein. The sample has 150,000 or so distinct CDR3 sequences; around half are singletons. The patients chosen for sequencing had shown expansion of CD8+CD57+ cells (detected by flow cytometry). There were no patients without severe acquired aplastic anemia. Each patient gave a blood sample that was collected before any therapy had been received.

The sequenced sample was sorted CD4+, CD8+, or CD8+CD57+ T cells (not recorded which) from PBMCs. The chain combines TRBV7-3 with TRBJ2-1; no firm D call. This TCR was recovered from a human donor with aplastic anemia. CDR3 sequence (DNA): TGTGCCAGTGGGGACTACAATGAGCAGTTCTTC. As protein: CASGDYNEQFF.